Following are 23 T cell receptor beta chains from one sample sequenced in a study of blood T cell repertoires in COVID-19. The assay was immunoSEQ multiplex PCR, and TCRdb's table has in-frame clones only and misses some. The sample consists of 150,000 to 180,000 clones, 65% to 90% of them appearing once. The sample taken for sequencing was peripheral blood. These receptors came from a woman aged 55-70 years with COVID-19, enrolled during active disease.

The chain combines TRBV11-1 with TRBJ1-1, with 9 bases aligning to TRBD1. With 5 bases clipped from V and 8 bases from J, the junction kept 12 bases outside the gene matches. Germline V gives CDR1 SGHAT, CDR2 FQDESV (reference sequence). CDR3 length: 15 residues. DNA of the CDR3: TGTGCCAGCAGCCTCCGGGACAGGGTTCGCGGCGAAGCTTTCTTT. Protein product: CASSLRDRVRGEAFF.

The chain employs TRBV14 and TRBJ1-6; tentatively, D is TRBD1 (6 bases). The germline V and J ends were trimmed by 6 bases and 7 bases, with 13 bases remaining between them. Looked up from germline, CDR1 is SGHDN and CDR2 is FVKESK. This CDR3 is built from 14 residues. The CDR3 protein is CASSRGGNNSPLHF. As DNA, the CDR3 is TGTGCCAGCAGTCGAGGGGGTAACAATTCACCCCTCCACTTT.

V and J are TRBV30 and TRBJ1-2; D possibly corresponds to TRBD1 (6 bases). Germline values: CDR1 GTSNPN, CDR2 SVGIG (reference sequence). There are 14 residues in the CDR3. The V end lost 4 bases, the J end lost 3 bases, and 15 bases lay between the germline ends. CDR3 sequence reads: CAWTTGTSDYGYTF. CDR3 sequence (DNA): TGTGCCTGGACTACAGGGACGAGCGACTATGGCTACACCTTC.

Only a few counts were recorded for this clone. CDR3 residues: CAISADLRDRNHQETEAFF. The CDR3 DNA is TGTGCCATCAGTGCTGACCTCCGGGACAGAAACCACCAGGAGACTGAAGCTTTCTTT. The chain carries TRBV10-3 and TRBJ1-1; 7 bases map to TRBD1. Trimming at V came to 4 bases and at J to 5 bases, leaving 22 bases not matched to a gene. Per the germline V gene, CDR1 is ENHRY and CDR2 is SYGVKD. There are 19 residues in the CDR3.

The chain couples TRBV7-9 to TRBJ1-2; TRBD1 might be the D (5 bases). This CDR3 has 14 amino acids. V was shortened by 1 base and J by 6 bases, with 12 bases between the two germline ends. The germline gives CDR1 SEHNR, CDR2 FQNEAQ (reference sequence). In DNA, the CDR3 is TGTGCCAGCAGCTTAGAAGACAGTCCGGATGGCTACACCTTC. It is translated as CASSLEDSPDGYTF.

The V call is TRBV3-1 (or the pseudogene TRBV3-2), the J call TRBJ1-1, with 7 bases that match TRBD1. This CDR3 has 18 residues. V shed 5 bases, J shed 0 bases, and the junction held 15 bases outside the gene matches. Germline CDR1 reads LGHDT; CDR2 reads YNNKEL (reference sequence). CDR3 residues: CASSSRTGSLLMNTEAFF. Here the CDR3 DNA reads TGTGCCAGCAGCTCAAGGACAGGCTCTCTCCTCATGAACACTGAAGCTTTCTTT.

This chain links TRBV18 with TRBJ1-2; D unclear. This CDR3 spans 13 amino acids. Per the germline V gene, CDR1 is KGHSH and CDR2 is LQKENI. V was cut by 2 bases and J by 4 bases, with 8 bases left in between. CDR3 in amino acids: CASSPREIYGYTF. The DNA of the CDR3 is TGTGCCAGCTCACCAAGGGAGATCTATGGCTACACCTTC.

This chain links TRBV7-3 with TRBJ1-1; 9 bases align to TRBD1. J was trimmed by 4 bases and V by 2 bases; bases with no gene match: 8. The CDR3 totals 16 residues. Looked up from germline, CDR1 is SGHTA and CDR2 is FQGTGA. This CDR3 is CASSLLSGTGSTEAFF. The CDR3 region has the DNA TGTGCCAGCAGCTTACTTTCCGGGACAGGGAGCACTGAAGCTTTCTTT.

The J gene is TRBJ2-5, the V gene TRBV29-1; maybe TRBD1 (5 bases). The V end lost 6 bases, the J end lost 4 bases, and 12 bases lay between the germline ends. Germline CDR1 SQVTM, CDR2 ANQGSEA. The CDR3 sequence is 12 residues long. CDR3 coding DNA: TGCAGCGTCGACAGCGCCGGAGAGACCCAGTACTTC. It is translated as CSVDSAGETQYF.

The chain carries TRBV7-9 and TRBJ2-1; 13 nucleotides agree with TRBD2. The CDR3 covers 16 residues. J was trimmed by 7 bases and V by 5 bases; bases with no gene match: 8. Looked up from germline, CDR1 is SEHNR and CDR2 is FQNEAQ (reference sequence). The chain's CDR3 is CASSAQGTSGMNEQFF. The CDR3 DNA is TGTGCCAGCAGCGCCCAGGGGACTAGCGGGATGAATGAGCAGTTCTTC.

This sequence joins TRBV2 and TRBJ1-1, with TRBD1 matching over 9 bases. The CDR3 runs to 14 residues. Germline V gene lookup returns CDR1 SNHLY and CDR2 FYNNEI. Trimming took 6 bases from V and 1 from J; bases not matched to a gene: 3. CDR3 in DNA: TGTGCCAGCAGGGGACAGGGACGGAACACTGAAGCTTTCTTT. Translating it yields CASRGQGRNTEAFF.

The J gene is TRBJ1-5, the V gene TRBV30; 8 bases are a match to TRBD1. Germline V gene sequence: CDR1 GTSNPN, CDR2 SVGIG (reference sequence). This CDR3 spans 14 amino acids. V was pared by 4 bases and J by 5 bases, with 7 bases of the junction left unmatched. In DNA, the CDR3 is TGTGCCTGGACCATCGGACAGGGACATCAGCCCCAGCATTTT. It specifies CAWTIGQGHQPQHF.

The chain is built from TRBV7-9 and TRBJ2-7, with 7 bases lining up with TRBD2. The V gene's germline CDR1 is SEHNR and CDR2 FQNEAQ (reference sequence). V lost 4 bases to trimming and J lost 5 bases; unmatched junction nucleotides: 11. The CDR3 length is 15 residues. The CDR3 coding sequence is TGTGCCAGCAGCTCGGGGTGGGCGGGAGTAAACGAGCAGTACTTC. Its protein is CASSSGWAGVNEQYF.

This chain uses TRBV19 with TRBJ2-3, with TRBD2 matching over 8 bases. Trimming at V came to 6 bases and at J to 7 bases, leaving 18 bases not matched to a gene. Germline V CDR1 and CDR2: LNHDA, SQIVND (reference sequence). The CDR3 extends over 17 amino acids. The CDR3 DNA sequence: TGTGCCAGTAGCCCTAGTGGGCCTAGCGGGCCTCTAAATACGCAGTATTTT. It is translated as CASSPSGPSGPLNTQYF.

This rearrangement joins TRBV6-5 to TRBJ1-6, with D unclear. Trimming took off 6 bases at V and 0 bases at J, with 6 bases between the two ends. Looked up from germline, CDR1 is MNHEY and CDR2 is SVGAGI. The CDR3 loop spans 14 amino acids. The CDR3 nucleotides read TGTGCCAGCAGACTGAGCTCCTATAATTCACCCCTCCACTTT. Residues: CASRLSSYNSPLHF.

The chain joins TRBV9 to TRBJ1-1, with 8 bases lining up with TRBD1. The CDR3 extends over 14 amino acids. V dropped 3 bases and J dropped 6; count of bases not matched to a gene: 7. CDR1 is SGDLS, CDR2 YYNGEE, per germline. The CDR3 nucleotides are TGTGCCAGCAGCGCTCAGGGGGCAATCGCTGAAGCTTTCTTT. It translates to CASSAQGAIAEAFF. The complete variable domain, with remaining parts taken from reference TRBV9 and TRBJ1-1, reads DSGVTQTPKHLITATGQRVTLRCSPRSGDLSVYWYQQSLDQGLQFLIQYYNGEERAKGNILERFSAQQFPDLHSELNLSSLELGDSALYFCASSAQGAIAEAFFGQGTRLTVV.

The table lists this clone with a few counts. V is TRBV11-2 and J is TRBJ2-1; D gene ambiguous. In germline, CDR1 is SGHAT, CDR2 FQNNGV. CDR3 length equals 11 residues. V was trimmed by 0 bases and J by 9 bases, leaving 3 bases between them. CDR3 DNA: TGTGCCAGCAGCTTAGATCTTGAGCAGTTCTTC. Residues: CASSLDLEQFF.

The chain is built from TRBV19 and TRBJ2-3; TRBD1 agrees at 7 bases. CDR3 length: 14 amino acids. The J segment lost 3 bases and the V segment lost 1 base, leaving 1 base of the junction unmatched. Germline V gives CDR1 LNHDA, CDR2 SQIVND (reference sequence). The CDR3 protein is CASSIGQGTDTQYF. The CDR3 coding sequence is TGTGCCAGTAGTATAGGACAGGGAACAGATACGCAGTATTTT. Together with reference TRBV19 and TRBJ2-3, the CDR3 gives the full variable domain: DGGITQSPKYLFRKEGQNVTLSCEQNLNHDAMYWYRQDPGQGLRLIYYSQIVNDFQKGDIAEGYSVSREKKESFPLTVTSAQKNPTAFYLCASSIGQGTDTQYFGPGTRLTVL.

In DNA, the CDR3 is TGCGCCAGCAGTGAGACAGGCTTTCAGCCCCAGCATTTT. This translates into CASSETGFQPQHF. The genes are TRBV10-1 and TRBJ1-5; D is perhaps TRBD1 (5 bases). Germline CDR1 is WNHNN and CDR2 is SYGVQD (reference sequence). This CDR3 is built from 13 residues. The germline V and J ends were trimmed by 2 bases and 6 bases, with 8 bases remaining between them.

This CDR3 reads CASATTVTSGNTIYF. The CDR3 DNA follows: TGTGCCAGCGCCACGACAGTGACCTCTGGAAACACCATATATTTT. The chain joins TRBV6-5 to TRBJ1-3; TRBD1 might be the D (5 bases). Germline CDR1 MNHEY, CDR2 SVGAGI. Trimming took 8 bases from V and 0 from J, leaving 14 bases between them. The CDR3 consists of 15 residues.

The sample holds one count of this clone. V and J are TRBV18 and TRBJ2-4; TRBD1 matches at 10 bases. With 4 bases clipped from V and 15 bases from J, the junction kept 6 bases outside the gene matches. Looked up from germline, CDR1 is KGHSH and CDR2 is LQKENI. The CDR3 covers 12 residues. The CDR3 sequence: CASSLGQGLPYF. The CDR3, as DNA: TGTGCCAGCTCACTGGGACAGGGGTTGCCGTACTTC. The full variable domain, its missing parts supplied by reference TRBV18 and TRBJ2-4, is NAGVMQNPRHLVRRRGQEARLRCSPMKGHSHVYWYRQLPEEGLKFMVYLQKENIIDESGMPKERFSAEFPKEGPSILRIQQVVRGDSAAYFCASSLGQGLPYFGAGTRLSVL.

CDR3 DNA: TGTGCCAGCAGGATCCAGGGGAGGGGAGCGAAGGAGACCCAGTACTTC. It translates to CASRIQGRGAKETQYF. The chain couples TRBV28 to TRBJ2-5; weak D call: TRBD2 (7 bases). With 6 bases removed from V and 5 bases from J, the gap between germline ends came to 22 bases. In germline, CDR1 is MDHEN, CDR2 SYDVKM. This CDR3 has 16 amino acids.

This chain connects TRBV5-1 to TRBJ1-6; possibly TRBD1 for D (5 bases). Germline assignment: CDR1 SGHRS and CDR2 YFSETQ. The CDR3 covers 15 residues. V lost 3 bases and J 8 bases, leaving 15 bases between the germline ends. The CDR3 reads CASSSAGGPDSPLHF. The CDR3 nucleotides are TGCGCCAGCAGCTCCGCGGGGGGACCGGATTCACCCCTCCACTTT.